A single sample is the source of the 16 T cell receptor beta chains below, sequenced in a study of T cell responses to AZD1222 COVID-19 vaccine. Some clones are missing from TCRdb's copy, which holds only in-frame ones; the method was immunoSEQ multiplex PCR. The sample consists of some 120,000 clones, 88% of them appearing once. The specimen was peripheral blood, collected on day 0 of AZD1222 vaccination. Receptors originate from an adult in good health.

CDR3 residues: CAIAGASGTEAFF. The CDR3 DNA reads TGTGCCATTGCGGGGGCGTCGGGCACTGAAGCTTTCTTT. The rearrangement uses TRBV10-3 and TRBJ1-1; a possible D gene is TRBD1 (6 bases). The germline V gene encodes CDR1 ENHRY and CDR2 SYGVKD. The CDR3 sequence is 13 residues long. The V end was cut by 9 bases, the J end by 4 bases, with 15 bases between.

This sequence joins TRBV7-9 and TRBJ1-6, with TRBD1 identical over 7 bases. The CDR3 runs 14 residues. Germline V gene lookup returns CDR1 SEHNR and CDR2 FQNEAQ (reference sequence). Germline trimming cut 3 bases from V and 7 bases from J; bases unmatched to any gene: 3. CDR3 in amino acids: CASSLSRGNSPLHF. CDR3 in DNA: TGTGCCAGCAGCTTGTCCAGGGGGAATTCACCCCTCCACTTT.

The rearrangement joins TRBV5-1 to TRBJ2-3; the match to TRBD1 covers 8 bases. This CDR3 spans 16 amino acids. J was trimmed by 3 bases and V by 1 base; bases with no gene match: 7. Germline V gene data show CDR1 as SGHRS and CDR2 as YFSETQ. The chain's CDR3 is CASSLLTGVETDTQYF. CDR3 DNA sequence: TGCGCCAGCAGCTTGTTGACAGGGGTTGAAACAGATACGCAGTATTTT.

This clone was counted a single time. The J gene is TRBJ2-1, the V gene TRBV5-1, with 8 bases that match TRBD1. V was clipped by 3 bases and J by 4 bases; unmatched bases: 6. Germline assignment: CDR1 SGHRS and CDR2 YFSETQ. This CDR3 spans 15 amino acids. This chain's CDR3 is CASSYSGDRYNEQFF. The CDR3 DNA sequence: TGCGCCAGCAGCTACTCCGGGGACAGGTACAATGAGCAGTTCTTC.

This CDR3 is CASSLIGVPQETQYF. CDR3 in DNA: TGTGCCAGCAGCTTGATAGGGGTGCCCCAAGAGACCCAGTACTTC. The chain couples TRBV5-5 to TRBJ2-5; tentatively, D is TRBD1 (5 bases). Germline CDR1 SGHKS, CDR2 YYEKEE (reference sequence). This CDR3 contains 15 residues. Trimming took off 1 base at V and 1 base at J, with 11 bases between the two ends.

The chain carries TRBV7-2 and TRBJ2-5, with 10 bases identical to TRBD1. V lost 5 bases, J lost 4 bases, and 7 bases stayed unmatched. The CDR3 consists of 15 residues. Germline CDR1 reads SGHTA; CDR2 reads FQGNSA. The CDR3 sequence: CASSVPTGGAETQYF. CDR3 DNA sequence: TGTGCCAGCAGCGTACCGACAGGGGGCGCAGAGACCCAGTACTTC.

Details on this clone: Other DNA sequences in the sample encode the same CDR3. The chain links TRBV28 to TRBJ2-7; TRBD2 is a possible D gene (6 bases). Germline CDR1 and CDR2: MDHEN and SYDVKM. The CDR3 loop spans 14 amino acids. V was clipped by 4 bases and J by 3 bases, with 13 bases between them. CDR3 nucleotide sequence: TGTGCCAGCAGTTCCGGAGGGCAGGTCTACGAGCAGTACTTC. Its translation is CASSSGGQVYEQYF.

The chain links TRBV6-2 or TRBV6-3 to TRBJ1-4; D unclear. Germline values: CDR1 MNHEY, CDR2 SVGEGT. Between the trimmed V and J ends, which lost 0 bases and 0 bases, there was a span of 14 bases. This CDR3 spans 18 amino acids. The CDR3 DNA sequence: TGTGCCAGCAGTTACTCGATGCAGCACCCAGCAACTAATGAAAAACTGTTTTTT. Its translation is CASSYSMQHPATNEKLFF.

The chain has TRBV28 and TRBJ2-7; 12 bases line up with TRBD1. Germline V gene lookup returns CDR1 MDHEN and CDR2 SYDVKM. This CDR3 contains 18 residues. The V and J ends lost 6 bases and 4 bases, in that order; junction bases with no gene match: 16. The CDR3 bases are TGTGCCAGCAGCCACAGAATCCCGGGACAGGGGGCGTCGTACGAGCAGTACTTC. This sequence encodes CASSHRIPGQGASYEQYF.

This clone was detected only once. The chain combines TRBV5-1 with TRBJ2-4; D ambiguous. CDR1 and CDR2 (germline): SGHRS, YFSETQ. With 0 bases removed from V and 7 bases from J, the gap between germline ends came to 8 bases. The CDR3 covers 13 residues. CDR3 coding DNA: TGCGCCAGCAGCTTGGATCTTGGCAACATTCAGTACTTC. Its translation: CASSLDLGNIQYF.

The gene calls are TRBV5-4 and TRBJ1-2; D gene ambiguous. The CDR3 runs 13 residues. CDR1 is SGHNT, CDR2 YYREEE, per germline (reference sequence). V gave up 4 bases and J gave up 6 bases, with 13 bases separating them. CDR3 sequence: CASSLTSGNGYTF. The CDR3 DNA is TGTGCCAGCAGCCTGACAAGCGGGAATGGCTACACCTTC.

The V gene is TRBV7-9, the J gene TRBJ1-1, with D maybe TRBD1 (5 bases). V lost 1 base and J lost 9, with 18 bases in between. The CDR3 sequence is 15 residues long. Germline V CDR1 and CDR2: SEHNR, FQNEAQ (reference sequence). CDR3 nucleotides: TGTGCCAGCAGCTTAGTCGGGACCGCCCCGGGTAAAGCTTTCTTT. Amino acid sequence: CASSLVGTAPGKAFF.

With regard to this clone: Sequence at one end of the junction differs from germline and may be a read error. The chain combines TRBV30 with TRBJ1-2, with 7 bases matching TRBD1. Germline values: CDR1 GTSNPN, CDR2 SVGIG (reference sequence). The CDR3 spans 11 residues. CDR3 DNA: TGTGCCTGGAGTTTCGACAGGGCGCGGGCCTTC. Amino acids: CAWSFDRARAF.

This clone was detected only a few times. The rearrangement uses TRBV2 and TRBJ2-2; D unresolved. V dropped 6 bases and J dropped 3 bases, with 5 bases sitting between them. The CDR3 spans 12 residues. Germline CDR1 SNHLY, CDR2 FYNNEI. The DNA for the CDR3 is TGTGCCAGCAGGGCTGACACCGGGGAGCTGTTTTTT. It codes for CASRADTGELFF.

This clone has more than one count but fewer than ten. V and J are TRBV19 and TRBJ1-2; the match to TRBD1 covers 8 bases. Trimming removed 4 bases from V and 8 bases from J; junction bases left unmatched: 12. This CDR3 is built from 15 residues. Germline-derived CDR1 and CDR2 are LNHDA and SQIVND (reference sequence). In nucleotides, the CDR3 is TGTGCCAGTAGTAACCATGGCAGGGGGCGCGAAGGCTACACCTTC. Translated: CASSNHGRGREGYTF.

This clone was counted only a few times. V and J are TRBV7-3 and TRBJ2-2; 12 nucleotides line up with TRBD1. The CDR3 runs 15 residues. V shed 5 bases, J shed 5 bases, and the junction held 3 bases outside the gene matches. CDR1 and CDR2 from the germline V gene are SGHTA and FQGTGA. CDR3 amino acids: CASSRDRGRTGELFF. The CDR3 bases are TGTGCCAGCAGCCGGGACAGGGGGCGGACCGGGGAGCTGTTTTTT.